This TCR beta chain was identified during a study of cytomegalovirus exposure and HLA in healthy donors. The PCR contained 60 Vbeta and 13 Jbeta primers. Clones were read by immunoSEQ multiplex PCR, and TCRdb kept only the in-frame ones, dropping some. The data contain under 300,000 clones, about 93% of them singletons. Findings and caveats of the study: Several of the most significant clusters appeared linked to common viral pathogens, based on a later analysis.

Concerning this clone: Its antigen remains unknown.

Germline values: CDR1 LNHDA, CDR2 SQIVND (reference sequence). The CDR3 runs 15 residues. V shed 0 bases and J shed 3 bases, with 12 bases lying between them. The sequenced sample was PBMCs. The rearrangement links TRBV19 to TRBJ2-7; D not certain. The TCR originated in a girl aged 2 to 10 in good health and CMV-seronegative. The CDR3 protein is CASSIDPPGFYEQYF. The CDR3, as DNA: TGTGCCAGTAGTATAGATCCCCCAGGTTTCTACGAGCAGTACTTC.